The 12 T cell receptor beta chains reported below all come from one sample, sequenced in a study of CD8+ T cells in alopecia areata. cDNA prepared by RNA extraction and subsequent reverse transcription served as the template for sequencing. The repertoire was sequenced with immunoSEQ multiplex PCR; TCRdb's copy has only in-frame clones and lacks some. This sample yields 95,000 to 110,000 clones, of which about nine tenths are seen a single time; more than 9.5% belongs to the top ten. This sample's treatment: oral pan-JAK inhibitor, 5-10 mg twice daily. Source: CD8+ T cells sorted from blood, taken around week 34, from a patient treated with tofacitinib. The origin of the receptors is a human donor with alopecia areata.

The chain has TRBV29-1 and TRBJ1-1; D is perhaps TRBD1 (5 bases). Germline loops: CDR1 SQVTM, CDR2 ANQGSEA. V lost 8 bases and J 11 bases, leaving 18 bases between the germline ends. The CDR3 contains 11 residues. The CDR3 coding sequence is TGCAGCATAGACCGGGACTTCGCGGCTTTCTTT. Its protein product is CSIDRDFAAFF.

The rearrangement links TRBV5-1 to TRBJ2-7, with a weak D call TRBD2 (5 bases). CDR1 is SGHRS, CDR2 YFSETQ, per germline. This CDR3 has 12 residues. V gave up 4 bases and J gave up 7 bases, with 12 bases separating them. CDR3 residues: CASSANPGEQYF. In nucleotides, the CDR3 is TGCGCCAGCAGCGCTAACCCGGGGGAGCAGTACTTC.

The chain recombines TRBV6-1 with TRBJ1-2; 10 bases line up with TRBD1. Germline CDR1 reads MNHNS; CDR2 reads SASEGT. The CDR3 has 14 amino acids. Trimming at V came to 2 bases and at J to 8 bases, leaving 5 bases not matched to a gene. CDR3 loop: CASSELGTGVGYTF. Written as DNA, the CDR3 is TGTGCCAGCAGTGAACTCGGGACAGGGGTCGGCTACACCTTC.

The chain recombines TRBV7-9 with TRBJ2-7; no definite D call. V was shortened by 4 bases and J by 5 bases, with 12 bases between the two germline ends. CDR3 length equals 13 residues. The germline V gene encodes CDR1 SEHNR and CDR2 FQNEAQ (reference sequence). The CDR3 coding sequence is TGTGCCAGCAGCTCCAATTTTAAGGACGAGCAGTACTTC. It specifies CASSSNFKDEQYF.

The genes are TRBV2 and TRBJ1-5, with a tentative D call TRBD1 (5 bases). Between the trimmed V and J ends, which lost 1 base and 5 bases, there was a span of 18 bases. The germline CDR1 and CDR2 sequences are SNHLY and FYNNEI. The CDR3 extends over 17 amino acids. CDR3 nucleotides: TGTGCCAGCAGTGAAGAGGGACCCAGAAAGTATTATCAGCCCCAGCATTTT. It is translated as CASSEEGPRKYYQPQHF.

V gene TRBV18 combines with J gene TRBJ1-2; possibly TRBD1 for D (5 bases). V lost 2 bases and J lost 2, with 18 bases in between. This CDR3 is built from 17 residues. The V gene's germline CDR1 is KGHSH and CDR2 LQKENI. The CDR3 sequence is CASSPSGAHASNYGYTF. The CDR3 DNA reads as TGTGCCAGCTCACCATCCGGGGCTCATGCTTCGAACTATGGCTACACCTTC.

This chain uses TRBV10-2 with TRBJ2-2, with D possibly TRBD2 on 5 matching bases. Trimming cost V 3 bases and J 7 bases, with 12 bases left between them. In germline, CDR1 is WSHSY, CDR2 SAAADI. The CDR3 loop spans 14 amino acids. CDR3 protein: CASSDSGGGGELFF. CDR3 nucleotide sequence: TGCGCCAGCAGTGATTCTGGAGGCGGCGGGGAGCTGTTTTTT.

CDR3 in amino acids: CASSPGYEQYF. DNA of the CDR3: TGCGCCAGCAGCCCCGGCTACGAGCAGTACTTC. The gene calls are TRBV4-1 and TRBJ2-5, with D uncertain. The DNA end favors TRBJ2-7, so the J call may be wrong. Looked up from germline, CDR1 is MGHRA and CDR2 is YSYEKL. The CDR3 is 11 amino acids.

This sequence joins TRBV7-7 and TRBJ2-1; 9 nucleotides match TRBD1. The CDR3 is 14 amino acids. The germline gives CDR1 SSHAT, CDR2 FNYEAQ (reference sequence). The V segment lost 5 bases and the J segment 7 bases; nucleotides outside the gene matches: 6. CDR3 DNA: TGTGCCAGCAGCCTCTACGGGACAGGGAATGAGCAGTTCTTC. Its protein product is CASSLYGTGNEQFF. Based on the CDR3 plus reference TRBV7-7 and TRBJ2-1, the full variable domain is GAGVSQSPRYKVTKRGQDVTLRCDPISSHATLYWYQQALGQGPEFLTYFNYEAQPDKSGLPSDRFSAERPEGSISTLTIQRTEQRDSAMYRCASSLYGTGNEQFFGPGTRLTVL.

The CDR3 bases are TGTGCCAGCAGTGAAAACGCAGCGAGAACCGGGGAGCTGTTTTTT. Translating gives CASSENAARTGELFF. The chain carries TRBV6-1 and TRBJ2-2; D uncertain. There are 15 residues in the CDR3. Germline V gene sequence: CDR1 MNHNS, CDR2 SASEGT. V gave up 2 bases and J gave up 5 bases, with 12 bases separating them.

The chain links TRBV9 to TRBJ2-1; weak D call: TRBD2 (6 bases). The CDR3 extends over 15 amino acids. The V gene lost 6 bases and the J gene lost 2 bases, with 15 bases spanning the gap. Germline V gene data show CDR1 as SGDLS and CDR2 as YYNGEE. In DNA, the CDR3 is TGTGCCAGCACGAGGGGCGGGGAGGCCTACAATGAGCAGTTCTTC. It is translated as CASTRGGEAYNEQFF. The whole variable domain, remainder taken from reference TRBV9 and TRBJ2-1, is DSGVTQTPKHLITATGQRVTLRCSPRSGDLSVYWYQQSLDQGLQFLIQYYNGEERAKGNILERFSAQQFPDLHSELNLSSLELGDSALYFCASTRGGEAYNEQFFGPGTRLTVL.

This clone was found once. This chain joins TRBV4-1 and TRBJ2-7; D not certain. Trimming shortened V by 1 base and J by 7 bases, and 17 bases separated the two germline ends. This CDR3 contains 15 residues. Germline loops: CDR1 MGHRA, CDR2 YSYEKL. The DNA for the CDR3 is TGCGCCAGCAGCCAAGTATCATATGGTGGGCTAGAGCAGTACTTC. Residues: CASSQVSYGGLEQYF.